Sequencing of this TCR beta chain was carried out in a study of post-analysis software for immune sequencing data. Findings and limits, study-wide: There were roughly five TRBV segments more frequent in patients than controls, and TRBV5-6, TRBV5-1 and TRBV20-1 were among them.

Prepared libraries of TCR beta cDNA carried unique molecular identifiers. Between about 0.85 and 11 million T cells gave rise to some 520,000 cDNA molecules. Each CDR3 protein is one row after TCRdb ran MiXCR on the PCR reads. This sample carries about 770,000 distinct CDR3 sequences, more than 45% of them seen once, and the ten largest clones take roughly 5.2%. This CDR3 spans 15 amino acids. CDR1 and CDR2 from the germline V gene are KGHSH and LQKENI. The V end was cut by 3 bases, the J end by 0 bases, with 12 bases between. A remark on this clonotype: Antigen: not known.

This receptor was taken from a girl between 5 and 17 years old with multiple sclerosis. The sequenced material came from blood. The chain recombines TRBV18 with TRBJ2-7; D is unresolved. CDR3 bases: TGTGCCAGCTCACCGGGTCTAGGCGGCTCCTACGAGCAGTACTTC. This sequence encodes CASSPGLGGSYEQYF.